These 7 T cell receptor beta chains were all obtained from the same sample, sequenced in a study of cytomegalovirus exposure and HLA in healthy donors. The PCR ran on 60 Vbeta and 13 Jbeta primers. Repertoires were generated with immunoSEQ multiplex PCR, while TCRdb's copy carries only in-frame clones and drops some. The sample lists about 150,000 clones; approximately 80% were seen once. Sequencing was carried out using PBMCs. These receptors all stem from a male donor in good health and CMV-seronegative.

The chain links TRBV4-2 to TRBJ2-7, with D possibly matching TRBD2 (6 bases). Germline CDR1 LGHNA, CDR2 YNFKEQ. The CDR3 runs to 14 residues. V was clipped by 1 base and J by 6 bases, with 13 bases between them. CDR3 bases: TGTGCCAGCAGCCAAGTGCTCGGGGGAGCCGAGCAGTACTTC. Translating it yields CASSQVLGGAEQYF.

This clone was seen only once. The chain carries TRBV19 and TRBJ2-7; D is unresolved. Trimming removed 1 base from V and 0 bases from J, with 10 bases in between. The CDR3 loop spans 15 amino acids. CDR1 is LNHDA, CDR2 SQIVND, per germline (reference sequence). The CDR3 sequence is CASSIGAVISYEQYF. The CDR3, as DNA: TGTGCCAGTAGTATAGGAGCCGTCATCTCCTACGAGCAGTACTTC.

This CDR3 is CASSFGYTEAFF. The CDR3, as DNA: TGTGCCAGCAGTTTCGGGTATACTGAAGCTTTCTTT. The rearrangement joins TRBV28 to TRBJ1-1; D unclear. Trimming stripped 3 bases from V and 5 bases from J, with 7 bases between. The length of the CDR3 is 12 residues. CDR1 and CDR2 (germline): MDHEN, SYDVKM.

This clone was detected only a few times. J is TRBJ2-2 and V is TRBV10-1; 10 bases match TRBD2. This CDR3 spans 20 amino acids. V gave up 5 bases and J gave up 1 base; unmatched junction bases: 16. Germline-derived CDR1 and CDR2 are WNHNN and SYGVQD (reference sequence). The CDR3 DNA reads as TGCGCCAGCAGTTCCACCAGGACCCAGCGGGGGGGAGGGAACACCGGGGAGCTGTTTTTT. Protein: CASSSTRTQRGGGNTGELFF.

The CDR3 protein is CASSQVGLPSYEQYF. CDR3 in DNA: TGTGCCAGCAGCCAAGTTGGGCTACCCTCCTACGAGCAGTACTTC. The J gene is TRBJ2-7, the V gene TRBV4-2; D ambiguous. CDR1 LGHNA and CDR2 YNFKEQ come from the germline V gene. V lost 1 base, J lost 0 bases, and 10 bases lay in between. The CDR3 length is 15 residues.

This chain uses TRBV27 with TRBJ2-1, with unresolved D. This CDR3 comprises 14 residues. Germline assignment: CDR1 MNHEY and CDR2 SMNVEV (reference sequence). With 4 bases removed from V and 0 bases from J, the gap between germline ends came to 7 bases. CDR3: CASSSLSSYNEQFF. CDR3 bases: TGTGCCAGCAGTTCCCTGAGCTCCTACAATGAGCAGTTCTTC.

The rearrangement uses TRBV28 and TRBJ1-2, with D uncertain. The germline V gene encodes CDR1 MDHEN and CDR2 SYDVKM. The CDR3 covers 12 residues. Trimming left V 7 bases short and J 4 bases short, with 10 bases between. The CDR3 region is CASTDSSYGYTF. The DNA for the CDR3 is TGTGCCAGCACGGACTCGAGCTATGGCTACACCTTC.